This entry describes one TCR beta chain. This specimen comes from a study of T cell repertoires in ileal Crohn's disease. Clones were sequenced by immunoSEQ multiplex PCR, and TCRdb holds only the in-frame ones, with some missing. The sample lists more than 4,000 clones, 76% occurring once. This CDR3 has 16 residues. Trimming removed 0 bases from V and 3 bases from J; junction bases left unmatched: 4. Germline V gives CDR1 SGHTA, CDR2 FQGTGA. The rearrangement uses TRBV7-3 and TRBJ2-1; 8 nucleotides align to TRBD2. Sequencing was carried out using ileal tissue. This TCR was recovered from an adult with Crohn's disease. CDR3 in DNA: TGTGCCAGCAGCTTAACTAGCGGGAAGAGCTACAATGAGCAGTTCTTC. Its protein product is CASSLTSGKSYNEQFF.